These 7 T cell receptor beta chains originate from one sample sequenced in a study of regulatory T cells in long-lasting Graves disease. Described time point: newly diagnosed GD, antithyroid drugs for less than 3 months. The TCR library used RNA extracted from PBMCs. Both iRepertoire HTBI primers and Arm-PCR of CDR3 regions were used to build the TCR beta libraries. TCRdb used MiXCR to reprocess the multiplex PCR reads, holding one entry per CDR3 protein. The profile shows 500,000 to 700,000 distinct CDR3 sequences, around 17% of them singletons. This same sample was also taken into another study, of T cells in Graves' hyperthyroidism and ophthalmopathy.

This specimen was peripheral blood mononuclear cells (PBMCs), taken at new diagnosis, from a patient treated with antithyroid drugs. The receptor set was obtained from a woman aged 25 to 39 with Graves disease.

This clonotype was seen a few times. The chain recombines TRBV2 with TRBJ1-1; D not certain. Trimming left V 4 bases short and J 4 bases short, with 16 bases between. CDR1 and CDR2 (germline): SNHLY, FYNNEI. CDR3 size: 15 residues. CDR3 coding DNA: TGTGCCAGCAGTGGTGCCGGTGCAAGGAGCACTGAAGCTTTCTTT. Residues: CASSGAGARSTEAFF.

This chain links TRBV5-1 with TRBJ1-1; TRBD1 aligns across 9 bases. CDR3 length equals 15 residues. V dropped 3 bases and J dropped 4; count of bases not matched to a gene: 7. The germline CDR1 and CDR2 sequences are SGHRS and YFSETQ. CDR3 sequence reads: CASSWGTGSTTEAFF. CDR3 DNA sequence: TGCGCCAGCAGCTGGGGGACAGGGTCGACCACTGAAGCTTTCTTT.

This clonotype was seen a handful of times. The gene calls are TRBV6-2 or TRBV6-3 and TRBJ1-5, with 7 bases identical to TRBD1. V dropped 6 bases and J dropped 7; count of bases not matched to a gene: 12. Germline CDR1 reads MNHEY; CDR2 reads SVGEGT. CDR3 length: 15 amino acids. The CDR3 is CASSERQGRVQPQHF. CDR3 DNA: TGTGCCAGCAGCGAACGACAGGGCCGGGTCCAGCCCCAGCATTTT.

The sample holds many counts of this clonotype. The chain is built from TRBV3-1 and TRBJ2-3; TRBD2 aligns across 7 bases. V lost 0 bases to trimming and J lost 4 bases; unmatched junction nucleotides: 4. This CDR3 region has 15 residues. Germline CDR1 reads LGHDT; CDR2 reads YNNKEL (reference sequence). Written as DNA, the CDR3 is TGTGCCAGCAGCCAAGAAGCCGGACTAGCAGATACGCAGTATTTT. This sequence encodes CASSQEAGLADTQYF.

This clonotype was picked up many times. The rearrangement uses TRBV27 and TRBJ1-6; a possible D gene is TRBD1 (5 bases). The CDR3 extends over 16 amino acids. Looked up from germline, CDR1 is MNHEY and CDR2 is SMNVEV (reference sequence). Deletions cut 7 bases from V and 5 bases from J, with 18 bases between. CDR3 coding DNA: TGTGCCAGCATTCCCAAAGCGGGGGTCAATAATTCACCCCTCCACTTT. Amino acids: CASIPKAGVNNSPLHF.

The rearrangement links TRBV5-6 to TRBJ2-5; no clear D gene. V gave up 2 bases and J gave up 5 bases, with 10 bases separating them. Germline assignment: CDR1 SGHDT and CDR2 YYEEEE. The CDR3 is made up of 13 amino acids. CDR3 DNA: TGTGCCAGCAGCTTCAGGATGAAGGAGACCCAGTACTTC. It codes for CASSFRMKETQYF.

This clonotype has at least ten counts. The chain uses TRBV24-1 and TRBJ2-7; D possibly corresponds to TRBD1 (6 bases). Germline CDR1 KGHDR, CDR2 SFDVKD. The CDR3 covers 14 residues. Trimming removed 3 bases from V and 5 bases from J, with 13 bases in between. The chain's CDR3 is CATSDRTGNHEQYF. DNA for the CDR3: TGTGCCACCAGTGATCGAACAGGGAATCACGAGCAGTACTTC.